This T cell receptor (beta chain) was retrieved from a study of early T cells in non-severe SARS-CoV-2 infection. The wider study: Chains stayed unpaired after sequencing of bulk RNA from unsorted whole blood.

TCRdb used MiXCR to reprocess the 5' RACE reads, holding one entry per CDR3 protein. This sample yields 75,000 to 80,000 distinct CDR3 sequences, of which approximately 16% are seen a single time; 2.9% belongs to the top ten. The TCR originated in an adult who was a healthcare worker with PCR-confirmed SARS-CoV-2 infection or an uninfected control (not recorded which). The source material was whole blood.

The CDR3 sequence: CASRGGSGNTIYF. CDR3 nucleotide sequence: TGTGCCAGCAGGGGGGGATCTGGAAACACCATATATTTT. The J gene is TRBJ1-3, the V gene TRBV6-5; tentatively, D is TRBD1 (5 bases). Germline lookup yields CDR1 MNHEY and CDR2 SVGAGI. V was clipped by 6 bases and J by 1 base, with 7 bases between them. The CDR3 is made up of 13 amino acids.